Many counts were recorded for the clone carrying this TCR beta chain. Its antigen is unknown. TCRdb reprocessed the 5' RACE reads with MiXCR, giving one entry per CDR3 protein. The profile shows about 210,000 distinct CDR3 sequences, about 10% of them singletons. This sample was included in a study of T-cell memory formation after mild COVID-19. Study information: The two donors had largely donor-specific TCR clusters.

The study, taken as a whole, reports: Cross-reactive memory appears to have joined, as suggested by some responding clones showing up in pre-infection memory. Those CD4+ clones that contracted were mainly in CM and EM (CD8+ ones in EMRA).

Trimming left V 4 bases short and J 4 bases short, with 13 bases between. In germline, CDR1 is MNHEY, CDR2 SVGAGI. This CDR3 contains 14 residues. The origin of this receptor is a man aged 18-30 years who had mild COVID-19 (a few samples of this study predate the infection). Cell type and time point are not known. V and J are TRBV6-5 and TRBJ1-1, with a tentative D call TRBD1 (6 bases). Sequences were obtained from PBMCs or a T cell subset sorted from them (not recorded which). The CDR3 is CASSWDTAGTEAFF. The CDR3 DNA sequence: TGTGCCAGCAGTTGGGACACCGCGGGCACTGAAGCTTTCTTT.